Reported below is one TCR beta chain. CDR1 is LGHDT and CDR2 is YNNKEL in the germline V gene (reference sequence). This CDR3 has 18 residues. V was pared by 0 bases and J by 3 bases, with 10 bases of the junction left unmatched. Per the original data handling: Estimation of nucleated cell counts relied on the amplification of reference gene primers. Only in-frame clones appear in the TCRdb table, and some are missing; sequencing was by immunoSEQ multiplex PCR. The D gene and trimming were derived from the DNA, and the V and J assignments and clone size from that table. The table records 150,000 to 250,000 clones, almost 85% of them present only once. The data stem from a study of blood T cell repertoires in COVID-19. Study-level information: The study drew acute and convalescent COVID-19 samples from the United States, Italy and Spain. From T cells, B-cell-depleted T cells, or PBMCs came the material, which was cDNA or gDNA.

V and J are TRBV3-1 (or the pseudogene TRBV3-2) and TRBJ2-3, with 9 bases lining up with TRBD2. The source of this sequence is a human donor with acute or convalescent COVID-19. The donor label of this sample is uncertain. Source material: peripheral blood. This chain's CDR3 is CASSQDPGGRAGTDTQYF. In DNA form, the CDR3 reads TGTGCCAGCAGCCAAGATCCGGGCGGGAGGGCCGGAACAGATACGCAGTATTTT.